This TCR beta chain was observed in a study of human T cells and chemical hapten exposure. Study context: Readings were taken at 6 days from patch tests that had applied 0.01% DPC to the upper back. Variation in per-sample TCR yields came mainly from small pooled library volume differences.

There are 14 residues in the CDR3. Trimming stripped 5 bases from V and 3 bases from J, with 13 bases between. Germline V gene sequence: CDR1 MNHEY, CDR2 SVGEGT. Time point indicated: patch test 2, 6 weeks after DPC sensitization. Treatment here: therapeutic diphenylcyclopropenone sensitization with weekly scalp DPC. The starting material, unfractionated whole blood, was used for total RNA extraction. Study observations and caveats: Because they had alopecia, donors may respond immunologically unlike healthy people.

Note on this clonotype: Its cognate antigen is unknown.

TCRdb fed the RACE reads into MiXCR, producing one record per CDR3 protein. Of 330,000 or so distinct CDR3 sequences listed, 6% to 7% are singletons. The V and J genes are TRBV6-2 or TRBV6-3 and TRBJ2-5; tentatively, D is TRBD1 (5 bases). Sample: whole blood, taken in connection with sensitization to the hapten diphenylcyclopropenone (DPC). The clonotype comes from a woman in her late teens or twenties with alopecia areata. Some clones in this sample may be carry-over from other donors' samples. The CDR3 is CASSPQVVKETQYF. The CDR3 DNA reads TGTGCCAGCAGTCCACAGGTCGTCAAAGAGACCCAGTACTTC.